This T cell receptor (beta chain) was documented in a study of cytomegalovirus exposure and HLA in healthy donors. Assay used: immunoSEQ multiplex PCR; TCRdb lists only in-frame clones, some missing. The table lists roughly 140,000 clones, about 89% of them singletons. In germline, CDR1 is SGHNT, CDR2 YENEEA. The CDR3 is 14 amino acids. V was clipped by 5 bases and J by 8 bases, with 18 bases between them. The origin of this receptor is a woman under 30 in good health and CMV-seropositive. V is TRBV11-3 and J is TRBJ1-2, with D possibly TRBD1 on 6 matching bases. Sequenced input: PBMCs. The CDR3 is CASSPSGTTNGYTF. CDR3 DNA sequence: TGTGCCAGCAGCCCCTCGGGGACAACCAACGGCTACACCTTC.